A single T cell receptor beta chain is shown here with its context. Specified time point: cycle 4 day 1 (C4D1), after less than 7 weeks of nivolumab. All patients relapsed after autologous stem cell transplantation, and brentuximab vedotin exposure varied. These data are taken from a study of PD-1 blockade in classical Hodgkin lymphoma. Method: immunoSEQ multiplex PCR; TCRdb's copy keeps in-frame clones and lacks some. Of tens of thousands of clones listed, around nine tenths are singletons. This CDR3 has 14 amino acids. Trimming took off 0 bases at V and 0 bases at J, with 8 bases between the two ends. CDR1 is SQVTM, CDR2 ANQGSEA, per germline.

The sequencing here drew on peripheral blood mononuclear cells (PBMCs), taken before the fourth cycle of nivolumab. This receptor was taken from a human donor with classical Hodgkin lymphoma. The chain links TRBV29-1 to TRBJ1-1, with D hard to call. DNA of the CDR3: TGCAGCGTTGAAGACCTTGGCATGAACACTGAAGCTTTCTTT. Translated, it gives CSVEDLGMNTEAFF.